The clone carrying this T cell receptor beta chain has a count of ten or more. The antigen remains undetermined. TCRdb passed the 5' RACE reads through MiXCR, listing each CDR3 protein once. The sample lists 300,000 to 400,000 distinct CDR3 sequences, about 6% occurring once. In germline, CDR1 is SQVTM, CDR2 ANQGSEA. The CDR3 runs to 13 residues. J was trimmed by 5 bases and V by 6 bases; bases with no gene match: 5. The data belong to a study of T cells after yellow fever vaccination. Study-level background: SMART-Seq v4 Ultra Low Input served to prepare low-cell-number fractions.

Study observations and caveats: Few clonotypes appeared in both CD4 and CD8 compartments. On re-exposure, the response was weaker but peaked faster, at day 5 versus 15.

The chain is built from TRBV29-1 and TRBJ1-1; 11 bases map to TRBD1. Specimen: PBMCs, collected 5 days after the yellow fever booster vaccination. This receptor was taken from a man younger than 40 who received the YFV17D yellow fever vaccine. CDR3 amino acids: CSVGQGVRTEAFF. The CDR3 DNA reads TGCAGCGTGGGACAGGGGGTTCGAACTGAAGCTTTCTTT.